These 16 T cell receptor beta chains were all obtained from the same sample, sequenced in a study of identical twins. TCRdb fed the 5' RACE reads into MiXCR, producing one record per CDR3 protein. The sample holds approximately 690,000 distinct CDR3 sequences, 6.1% seen once. The sequenced sample was naive T cells sorted from blood. All receptors derive from a man between 18 and 35 years old in good health.

This clonotype has at least ten counts. The chain joins TRBV27 to TRBJ1-4, with 7 bases aligning to TRBD1. Germline-derived CDR1 and CDR2 are MNHEY and SMNVEV (reference sequence). V trimming: 3 bases; J trimming: 2 bases; junction bases outside the gene matches: 3. The CDR3 runs 15 residues. CDR3 nucleotide sequence: TGTGCCAGCAGTTTCATACAGGGGACTAATGAAAAACTGTTTTTT. Protein product: CASSFIQGTNEKLFF.

This clonotype was recorded a few times. J is TRBJ2-5 and V is TRBV28; 7 nucleotides match TRBD2. The J segment lost 5 bases and the V segment lost 7 bases, leaving 10 bases of the junction unmatched. The length of the CDR3 is 14 residues. The V gene's germline CDR1 is MDHEN and CDR2 SYDVKM. For the CDR3, the DNA is TGTGCCAGCAAACTGGGAGGGTTAGATGAGACCCAGTACTTC. It translates to CASKLGGLDETQYF.

This clonotype was counted ten times or more. The CDR3 loop reads CASSLKASGRTDEQYF. The CDR3 DNA reads as TGTGCCAGCAGCTTAAAGGCTAGCGGGAGGACGGACGAGCAGTACTTC. The rearrangement joins TRBV7-2 to TRBJ2-7; 11 bases map to TRBD2. Germline trimming cut 2 bases from V and 5 bases from J; bases unmatched to any gene: 8. Germline V gene data show CDR1 as SGHTA and CDR2 as FQGNSA. This CDR3 region has 16 residues. Filled out from reference TRBV7-2 and TRBJ2-7, the complete variable domain reads GAGVSQSPSNKVTEKGKDVELRCDPISGHTALYWYRQSLGQGLEFLIYFQGNSAPDKSGLPSDRFSAERTGGSVSTLTIQRTQQEDSAVYLCASSLKASGRTDEQYFGPGTRLTVT.

The sample holds many counts of this clonotype. This sequence joins TRBV6-5 and TRBJ1-6, with D perhaps TRBD1 (5 bases). The CDR3 runs to 18 residues. The germline gives CDR1 MNHEY, CDR2 SVGAGI. The ends were cut back, 2 bases at V and 0 bases at J, with 14 bases in the middle. CDR3 sequence: CASSYVGGGTSYNSPLHF. CDR3 DNA: TGTGCCAGCAGTTACGTAGGTGGAGGGACCTCCTATAATTCACCCCTCCACTTT.

This clonotype showed up just a few times. This chain joins TRBV5-1 and TRBJ2-5; 7 bases line up with TRBD2. The germline V gene has CDR1 SGHRS and CDR2 YFSETQ. Trimming took 3 bases from V and 2 from J; bases not matched to a gene: 7. There are 15 residues in the CDR3. CDR3 nucleotides: TGCGCCAGCAGCTCGCGGGGGACTATTCAAGAGACCCAGTACTTC. Protein product: CASSSRGTIQETQYF.

The V gene is TRBV29-1, the J gene TRBJ2-3, with TRBD1 matching 7 bases. CDR1 is SQVTM, CDR2 ANQGSEA, per germline. CDR3 size: 14 residues. Trimming cost V 2 bases and J 1 base; bases outside gene matches: 3. In DNA, the CDR3 is TGCAGCGTTGAACGGGACAGCCGCACAGATACGCAGTATTTT. The encoded protein is CSVERDSRTDTQYF.

The chain uses TRBV7-9 and TRBJ2-1; 11 nucleotides align to TRBD2. V dropped 7 bases and J dropped 7; count of bases not matched to a gene: 9. CDR3 size: 15 residues. The germline V gene encodes CDR1 SEHNR and CDR2 FQNEAQ (reference sequence). CDR3 in amino acids: CASTIAGGPKNEQFF. In nucleotides, the CDR3 is TGTGCCAGCACTATAGCGGGAGGGCCAAAGAATGAGCAGTTCTTC.

This clonotype has just a few counts. The V gene is TRBV7-2, the J gene TRBJ1-3; D may be TRBD1 (5 bases). The CDR3 extends over 15 amino acids. The germline V gene encodes CDR1 SGHTA and CDR2 FQGNSA. V was pared by 1 base and J by 4 bases, with 11 bases between. In nucleotides, the CDR3 is TGTGCCAGCAGCTTAGGCGGGGCTTACGGAAACACCATATATTTT. Encoded protein: CASSLGGAYGNTIYF. The variable domain in full, completed from reference TRBV7-2 and TRBJ1-3, reads GAGVSQSPSNKVTEKGKDVELRCDPISGHTALYWYRQSLGQGLEFLIYFQGNSAPDKSGLPSDRFSAERTGGSVSTLTIQRTQQEDSAVYLCASSLGGAYGNTIYFGEGSWLTVV.

The rearrangement links TRBV5-1 to TRBJ2-7; D remains ambiguous. Germline CDR1 and CDR2: SGHRS and YFSETQ. This CDR3 contains 13 residues. Deletions cut 4 bases from V and 1 base from J, with 9 bases between. DNA for the CDR3: TGCGCCAGCAGCACTGACGGGTCCTACGAGCAGTACTTC. This codes for CASSTDGSYEQYF. Full variable domain (missing parts from reference TRBV5-1 and TRBJ2-7): KAGVTQTPRYLIKTRGQQVTLSCSPISGHRSVSWYQQTPGQGLQFLFEYFSETQRNKGNFPGRFSGRQFSNSRSEMNVSTLELGDSALYLCASSTDGSYEQYFGPGTRLTVT.

This chain uses TRBV4-3 with TRBJ1-6; no definite D call. Per germline, CDR1 LGHNA and CDR2 YSLEER. V was cut by 6 bases and J by 7 bases, with 7 bases left in between. This CDR3 spans 12 amino acids. The CDR3 sequence: CASSRENSPLHF. The CDR3, as DNA: TGCGCCAGCAGTAGGGAGAATTCACCCCTCCACTTT.

Comments on this clonotype: A much larger clone lies a single base off, so this may be a read error. The chain carries TRBV20-1 and TRBJ2-3, with D perhaps TRBD2 (5 bases). Between the trimmed V and J ends, which lost 6 bases and 0 bases, there was a span of 7 bases. Germline CDR1 reads DFQATT; CDR2 reads SNEGSKA (reference sequence). The CDR3 sequence is 12 residues long. In DNA, the CDR3 is TGCAGTGCCACTAGTAGCACAGATACGCAGTATTTT. Its protein is CSATSSTDTQYF.

This clonotype was recorded a few times. The chain carries TRBV20-1 and TRBJ2-1; the match to TRBD2 covers 10 bases. Germline V lookup: CDR1 DFQATT, CDR2 SNEGSKA (reference sequence). The length of the CDR3 is 15 residues. V trimming: 6 bases; J trimming: 6 bases; junction bases outside the gene matches: 11. The CDR3 loop is CSAPRGAGGVNEQFF. The CDR3 DNA reads as TGCAGTGCCCCCCGGGGAGCGGGAGGGGTCAATGAGCAGTTCTTC.

This clonotype showed up just a few times. V is TRBV7-8 and J is TRBJ2-2; D is perhaps TRBD2 (5 bases). The V and J ends lost 2 bases and 4 bases respectively, with 11 bases between them. The germline gives CDR1 SGHVS, CDR2 FQNEAQ. This CDR3 comprises 15 residues. CDR3 in amino acids: CASSLFRRGTGELFF. CDR3 DNA: TGTGCCAGCAGCTTATTTAGACGGGGCACCGGGGAGCTGTTTTTT.

This clonotype was observed many times. This sequence joins TRBV3-1 and TRBJ2-1, with D possibly TRBD2 on 6 matching bases. The CDR3 runs to 16 residues. Trimming stripped 4 bases from V and 5 bases from J, with 18 bases between. Germline V gene data show CDR1 as LGHDT and CDR2 as YNNKEL (reference sequence). The CDR3 DNA reads TGTGCCAGCAGCCTCCTGGTGGGGGGAAGGGACAATGAGCAGTTCTTC. Encoded protein: CASSLLVGGRDNEQFF.

This clonotype was observed at least ten times. The rearrangement joins TRBV29-1 to TRBJ2-5, with a tentative D call TRBD1 (6 bases). Germline loops: CDR1 SQVTM, CDR2 ANQGSEA. The ends were cut back, 7 bases at V and 5 bases at J, with 17 bases in the middle. This CDR3 has 13 amino acids. In DNA form, the CDR3 reads TGCAGCGCGAGGGACCGACAGGTGGAGACCCAGTACTTC. This gives the protein CSARDRQVETQYF. The entire variable domain, with the rest obtained from reference TRBV29-1 and TRBJ2-5, is as follows: SAVISQKPSRDICQRGTSLTIQCQVDSQVTMMFWYRQQPGQSLTLIATANQGSEATYESGFVIDKFPISRPNLTFSTLTVSNMSPEDSSIYLCSARDRQVETQYFGPGTRLLVL.

This clonotype has more than one count but fewer than ten. V gene TRBV14 combines with J gene TRBJ2-5; 9 bases map to TRBD1. CDR1 is SGHDN, CDR2 FVKESK, per germline. Trimming removed 4 bases from V and 4 bases from J; junction bases left unmatched: 7. The CDR3 has 15 residues. Here the CDR3 reads CASSPIRTGAETQYF. CDR3 sequence (DNA): TGTGCCAGCAGCCCAATCCGGACAGGGGCAGAGACCCAGTACTTC.